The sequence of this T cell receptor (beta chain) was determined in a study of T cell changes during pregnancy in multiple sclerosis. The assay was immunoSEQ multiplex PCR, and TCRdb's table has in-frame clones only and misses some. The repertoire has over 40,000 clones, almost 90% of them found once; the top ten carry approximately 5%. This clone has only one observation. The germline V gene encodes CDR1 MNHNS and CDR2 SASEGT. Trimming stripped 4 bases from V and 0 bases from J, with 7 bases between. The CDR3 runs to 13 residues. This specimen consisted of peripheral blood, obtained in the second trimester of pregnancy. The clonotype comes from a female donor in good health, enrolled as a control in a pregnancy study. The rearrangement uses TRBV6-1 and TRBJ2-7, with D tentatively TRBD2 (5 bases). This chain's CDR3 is CASSGGSSYEQYF. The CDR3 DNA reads TGTGCCAGCAGTGGAGGGAGCTCCTACGAGCAGTACTTC.